These T cell receptor beta chains were read from a single sample in a study of control samples from healthy donors and cancer patients. Produced via immunoSEQ multiplex PCR; TCRdb's table is partial and in-frame only. Of tens of thousands of clones in the sample, 75% to 95% were seen once. Sequenced input: blood. The receptor set was obtained from a man in his fifties or sixties in good health. The CDR3 runs from the conserved cysteine through the conserved F or W. Each record gives: clone size, J gene, CDR3 length, V gene, D gene, CDR3 protein, CDR3 DNA. The D gene is left open where the match is weak. Size tells how often a clone was seen (once, few, many) or the class of an expanded clone, and some rows leave it out.

clone size: few
J gene: TRBJ1-3
CDR3 length: 16
V gene: TRBV5-6
D gene: -
CDR3 protein: CASSWGVHISGNTIYF
CDR3 DNA: TGTGCCAGCAGCTGGGGGGTCCATATCTCTGGAAACACCATATATTTT

clone size: once
J gene: TRBJ1-1
CDR3 length: 10
V gene: TRBV29-1
D gene: -
CDR3 protein: CSVADTEAFF
CDR3 DNA: TGCAGCGTTGCAGACACTGAAGCTTTCTTT

clone size: -
J gene: TRBJ2-1
CDR3 length: 14
V gene: TRBV27
D gene: -
CDR3 protein: CASSLSDGGNEQFF
CDR3 DNA: TGTGCCAGCAGTTTATCGGACGGTGGTAATGAGCAGTTCTTC

clone size: -
J gene: TRBJ2-3
CDR3 length: 10
V gene: TRBV6-6
D gene: -
CDR3 protein: CASALDTQYF
CDR3 DNA: TGTGCCAGCGCTTTAGATACGCAGTATTTT

clone size: -
J gene: TRBJ2-4
CDR3 length: 14
V gene: TRBV30
D gene: TRBD1
CDR3 protein: CAWSRDRGRGIQYF
CDR3 DNA: TGTGCCTGGAGCCGGGACAGGGGTCGAGGCATTCAGTACTTC

clone size: -
J gene: TRBJ2-1
CDR3 length: 13
V gene: TRBV7-9
D gene: TRBD2
CDR3 protein: CASGLAGFNEQFF
CDR3 DNA: TGTGCCTCGGGGCTAGCGGGTTTCAATGAGCAGTTCTTC

clone size: -
J gene: TRBJ1-1
CDR3 length: 16
V gene: TRBV7-8
D gene: -
CDR3 protein: CASSLFSGAAQGEAFF
CDR3 DNA: TGTGCCAGCAGCTTATTCTCAGGGGCCGCTCAGGGCGAAGCTTTCTTT

clone size: once
J gene: TRBJ2-4
CDR3 length: 15
V gene: TRBV6-5
D gene: -
CDR3 protein: CASSVDRLTKNIQYF
CDR3 DNA: TGTGCCAGCAGCGTTGACAGGCTAACCAAAAACATTCAGTACTTC

clone size: -
J gene: TRBJ1-3
CDR3 length: 14
V gene: TRBV25-1
D gene: TRBD1
CDR3 protein: CASTGGQYGNTIYF
CDR3 DNA: TGTGCCAGCACCGGGGGACAGTACGGAAACACCATATATTTT

clone size: -
J gene: TRBJ1-2
CDR3 length: 15
V gene: TRBV7-8
D gene: TRBD1
CDR3 protein: CASSLGAGGIYGYTF
CDR3 DNA: TGTGCCAGCAGCTTGGGGGCAGGGGGGATCTATGGCTACACCTTC

clone size: -
J gene: TRBJ2-6
CDR3 length: 14
V gene: TRBV11-2
D gene: -
CDR3 protein: CASSLISGANVLTF
CDR3 DNA: TGTGCCAGCAGTTTGATCTCTGGGGCCAACGTCCTGACTTTC

clone size: -
J gene: TRBJ1-1
CDR3 length: 12
V gene: TRBV19
D gene: TRBD1
CDR3 protein: CASSIKQGEAFF
CDR3 DNA: TGTGCCAGTAGTATTAAACAGGGGGAAGCTTTCTTT

clone size: -
J gene: TRBJ2-6
CDR3 length: 15
V gene: TRBV5-6
D gene: -
CDR3 protein: CASSFSGSGANVLTF
CDR3 DNA: TGTGCCAGCAGCTTCTCAGGGTCAGGGGCCAACGTCCTGACTTTC

clone size: once
J gene: TRBJ1-5
CDR3 length: 15
V gene: TRBV6-5
D gene: -
CDR3 protein: CATHSGRRSNQPQHF
CDR3 DNA: TGTGCCACCCACTCAGGGAGGCGAAGCAATCAGCCCCAGCATTTT

clone size: -
J gene: TRBJ2-2
CDR3 length: 17
V gene: TRBV7-2
D gene: TRBD2
CDR3 protein: CASSFGTSGGNTGELFF
CDR3 DNA: TGTGCCAGCAGCTTCGGGACTAGCGGGGGCAACACCGGGGAGCTGTTTTTT

clone size: -
J gene: TRBJ1-4
CDR3 length: 14
V gene: TRBV5-4
D gene: -
CDR3 protein: CASSEQGGDEKLFF
CDR3 DNA: TGTGCCAGCAGCGAACAGGGTGGTGATGAAAAACTGTTTTTT